These 21 T cell receptor beta chains came from one sample sequenced in a study of blood T cell repertoires in COVID-19. TCRdb's table, derived via immunoSEQ multiplex PCR, lists solely in-frame clones and lacks some. Of almost 20,000 clones in the sample, 79% were seen once. Sequencing input: peripheral blood. All receptors come from a man of 80 years or more with acute or convalescent COVID-19.

This chain uses TRBV12-3 or TRBV12-4 with TRBJ2-1, with D perhaps TRBD1 (5 bases). This CDR3 is built from 13 residues. V lost 5 bases and J lost 10, with 15 bases in between. The CDR3 DNA reads as TGTGCCAGCAGTCCAGGACATCGGCAGGAGCAGTTCTTC. The encoded protein is CASSPGHRQEQFF.

The chain employs TRBV27 and TRBJ1-2; 7 bases line up with TRBD1. CDR1 and CDR2 from the germline V gene are MNHEY and SMNVEV (reference sequence). V shed 7 bases and J 4 bases; nucleotides not matched to a gene: 12. The CDR3 is 15 residues long. Here the CDR3 DNA reads TGTGCCAGCACCCCGAGCCGAGGGGGCGCCTATGGCTACACCTTC. It translates to CASTPSRGGAYGYTF.

This clone was picked up a small number of times. The chain employs TRBV10-3 and TRBJ1-3, with TRBD1 as a possible D gene (6 bases). Between the trimmed V and J ends, which lost 4 bases and 0 bases, there was a span of 7 bases. The CDR3 spans 14 residues. Germline V lookup: CDR1 ENHRY, CDR2 SYGVKD. The CDR3 DNA is TGTGCCATCAGTGGGACAGCCTCTGGAAACACCATATATTTT. Its translation is CAISGTASGNTIYF.

This clone was seen more than once but under ten times. V is TRBV12-3 or TRBV12-4 and J is TRBJ2-3; no reliable D call. The CDR3 has 13 residues. V was trimmed by 3 bases and J by 3 bases, leaving 7 bases between them. The CDR3 sequence: CASSFFQTDTQYF. The CDR3 coding sequence is TGTGCCAGCAGTTTTTTTCAGACAGATACGCAGTATTTT.

The rearrangement links TRBV7-8 to TRBJ1-2; 9 bases line up with TRBD1. The CDR3 runs 16 residues. Germline CDR1 and CDR2: SGHVS and FQNEAQ. Trimming took 3 bases from V and 3 from J; bases not matched to a gene: 8. Written as DNA, the CDR3 is TGTGCCAGCAGCTTTAGTCTGGGACAGGGCGACTATGGCTACACCTTC. Its translation: CASSFSLGQGDYGYTF.

V usage is TRBV9 and J usage is TRBJ1-3; D is uncertain. Germline V gene sequence: CDR1 SGDLS, CDR2 YYNGEE. CDR3 length: 13 residues. V was shortened by 0 bases and J by 7 bases, with 8 bases between the two germline ends. CDR3 in DNA: TGTGCCAGCAGCGTAGACACGGGGAACACCATATATTTT. Translation gives CASSVDTGNTIYF.

The chain recombines TRBV18 with TRBJ2-2; 8 positions agree with TRBD2. The CDR3 sequence is 16 residues long. Germline V gene sequence: CDR1 KGHSH, CDR2 LQKENI. V lost 6 bases, J lost 2 bases, and 8 bases stayed unmatched. The CDR3 loop reads CASSPSAGGNTGELFF. CDR3 nucleotide sequence: TGTGCCAGCTCCCCCTCCGCGGGAGGCAACACCGGGGAGCTGTTTTTT.

The J gene is TRBJ1-2, the V gene TRBV19, with D perhaps TRBD1 (6 bases). CDR1 is LNHDA and CDR2 is SQIVND in the germline V gene (reference sequence). Trimming took 5 bases from V and 5 from J, leaving 18 bases between them. The CDR3 sequence is 15 residues long. The CDR3 DNA reads TGTGCCAGTAGTCCCCTGGAACAGGGATCTTATGGCTACACCTTC. This encodes CASSPLEQGSYGYTF.

The genes are TRBV19 and TRBJ2-3; unclear D gene. CDR1 is LNHDA and CDR2 is SQIVND in the germline V gene (reference sequence). Trimming shortened V by 3 bases and J by 3 bases, and 7 bases separated the two germline ends. The CDR3 contains 13 residues. In nucleotides, the CDR3 is TGTGCCAGTAGTATGTTCGAGACAGATACGCAGTATTTT. Amino acid sequence: CASSMFETDTQYF. Supplemented by reference TRBV19 and TRBJ2-3, the full variable domain reads DGGITQSPKYLFRKEGQNVTLSCEQNLNHDAMYWYRQDPGQGLRLIYYSQIVNDFQKGDIAEGYSVSREKKESFPLTVTSAQKNPTAFYLCASSMFETDTQYFGPGTRLTVL.

This clone has just one count. The genes are TRBV5-6 and TRBJ1-1, with 8 bases that match TRBD1. The CDR3 is made up of 15 amino acids. Germline V lookup: CDR1 SGHDT, CDR2 YYEEEE. Unmatched junction bases numbered 3, after V lost 0 bases and J lost 2 bases. The DNA of the CDR3 is TGTGCCAGCAGCTTGGGGGACAGGAGAAACACTGAAGCTTTCTTT. This sequence encodes CASSLGDRRNTEAFF.

The rearrangement joins TRBV4-2 to TRBJ2-7; 7 bases are a match to TRBD2. Trimming took 0 bases from V and 0 from J; bases not matched to a gene: 8. Germline CDR1 and CDR2: LGHNA and YNFKEQ. The CDR3 consists of 17 residues. The CDR3 DNA is TGTGCCAGCAGCCAAGATCGAGGCGGGAGAAGCTCCTACGAGCAGTACTTC. This codes for CASSQDRGGRSSYEQYF.

The chain joins TRBV9 to TRBJ1-1; 8 bases map to TRBD1. V was pared by 3 bases and J by 6 bases, with 10 bases of the junction left unmatched. This CDR3 has 15 amino acids. Germline V gene sequence: CDR1 SGDLS, CDR2 YYNGEE. The CDR3 protein is CASSARTGPFSEAFF. Here the CDR3 DNA reads TGTGCCAGCAGCGCCAGGACAGGGCCGTTCTCTGAAGCTTTCTTT.

The genes are TRBV4-2 and TRBJ1-6; 8 positions match TRBD1. With 2 bases clipped from V and 8 bases from J, the junction kept 8 bases outside the gene matches. CDR1 is LGHNA and CDR2 is YNFKEQ in the germline V gene. The CDR3 consists of 16 residues. The CDR3 nucleotides read TGTGCCAGCAGCCAAAGCAGGGGACAGGAACATTCACCCCTCCACTTT. This gives the protein CASSQSRGQEHSPLHF.

The chain recombines TRBV7-2 with TRBJ2-5; TRBD1 agrees at 7 bases. V shed 4 bases, J shed 1 base, and the junction held 9 bases outside the gene matches. The CDR3 has 16 residues. Germline loops: CDR1 SGHTA, CDR2 FQGNSA. The CDR3 protein is CASSSSITGVQETQYF. The DNA of the CDR3 is TGTGCCAGCAGCTCCAGCATCACAGGGGTCCAAGAGACCCAGTACTTC.

The chain recombines TRBV6-5 with TRBJ1-1; tentatively, D is TRBD1 (5 bases). The V end lost 5 bases, the J end lost 0 bases, and 13 bases lay between the germline ends. This CDR3 is 15 amino acids long. Germline CDR1 reads MNHEY; CDR2 reads SVGAGI. CDR3 sequence reads: CASSRRTPLNTEAFF. The CDR3 nucleotides read TGTGCCAGCAGTCGAAGGACACCATTGAACACTGAAGCTTTCTTT.

This chain links TRBV24-1 with TRBJ1-5, with 9 bases aligning to TRBD1. The trim removed 6 bases at V and 2 bases at J, leaving 4 bases unmatched. The length of the CDR3 is 15 residues. Germline V lookup: CDR1 KGHDR, CDR2 SFDVKD. CDR3 sequence reads: CATSTGGMGNQPQHF. For the CDR3, the DNA is TGTGCCACCAGTACAGGGGGCATGGGCAATCAGCCCCAGCATTTT.

The gene calls are TRBV19 and TRBJ1-2, with D unclear. Germline-derived CDR1 and CDR2 are LNHDA and SQIVND (reference sequence). V was clipped by 2 bases and J by 8 bases, with 9 bases between them. The length of the CDR3 is 12 residues. The CDR3 DNA is TGTGCCAGTAGTATATCCTCCGCGGGCTACACCTTC. Translating it yields CASSISSAGYTF.

This clone has just a few counts. This chain links TRBV27 with TRBJ2-7, with TRBD2 matching 8 bases. V lost 6 bases and J lost 2; bases outside the gene matches: 9. The V gene's germline CDR1 is MNHEY and CDR2 SMNVEV (reference sequence). The CDR3 length is 15 residues. The CDR3 protein is CASSMVLAGTYEQYF. DNA for the CDR3: TGTGCCAGCAGCATGGTGCTAGCGGGTACCTACGAGCAGTACTTC.

The V gene is TRBV27, the J gene TRBJ1-4, with 7 bases lining up with TRBD1. Trimming at V came to 8 bases and at J to 1 base, leaving 13 bases not matched to a gene. CDR1 is MNHEY and CDR2 is SMNVEV in the germline V gene (reference sequence). The CDR3 sequence is 17 residues long. Written as DNA, the CDR3 is TGTGCCAGCGGGAGAATCACAGGGGTGGGAACTAATGAAAAACTGTTTTTT. Amino acid sequence: CASGRITGVGTNEKLFF. The variable domain in full, completed from reference TRBV27 and TRBJ1-4, reads EAQVTQNPRYLITVTGKKLTVTCSQNMNHEYMSWYRQDPGLGLRQIYYSMNVEVTDKGDVPEGYKVSRKEKRNFPLILESPSPNQTSLYFCASGRITGVGTNEKLFFGSGTQLSVL.

J is TRBJ2-2 and V is TRBV4-2, with unresolved D. V gave up 2 bases and J gave up 2 bases, with 15 bases separating them. Per germline, CDR1 LGHNA and CDR2 YNFKEQ. The CDR3 covers 17 residues. CDR3 sequence reads: CASSQRLGRLNTGELFF. CDR3 in DNA: TGTGCCAGCAGCCAAAGATTGGGCAGGTTAAACACCGGGGAGCTGTTTTTT.

V usage is TRBV15 and J usage is TRBJ1-2; D perhaps matches TRBD1 (5 bases). Germline values: CDR1 LNHNV, CDR2 YYDKDF (reference sequence). V was clipped by 8 bases and J by 7 bases, with 11 bases between them. This CDR3 has 11 residues. In DNA form, the CDR3 reads TGTGCCACCCAGGGTGCCGGTGGCTACACCTTC. Its translation: CATQGAGGYTF. The whole variable domain, filled in from reference TRBV15 and TRBJ1-2, reads DAMVIQNPRYQVTQFGKPVTLSCSQTLNHNVMYWYQQKSSQAPKLLFHYYDKDFNNEADTPDNFQSRRPNTSFCFLDIRSPGLGDTAMYLCATQGAGGYTFGSGTRLTVV.